These 27 T cell receptor beta chains came from one sample sequenced in a study of monozygotic twins with inflammatory bowel disease. TCRdb re-called the 5' RACE reads; one entry per CDR3 protein, DNA not given. Seen in this sample are fewer than 550,000 distinct CDR3 sequences; the ten most common clones hold 2% to 2.5%. What was sequenced was blood. The receptors originated from a human donor with ulcerative colitis or Crohn's disease, or a healthy co-twin of an affected twin (not recorded which).

The chain is built from TRBV20-1 and TRBJ2-1. CDR1 and CDR2 from the germline V gene are DFQATT and SNEGSKA (reference sequence). The CDR3 extends over 12 amino acids. CDR3 loop: CSASTSNNEQFF.

The J gene is TRBJ1-3, the V gene TRBV11-2. This CDR3 contains 14 residues. The germline V gene has CDR1 SGHAT and CDR2 FQNNGV. This chain's CDR3 is CASSPTTGGYTIYF.

J is TRBJ1-1 and V is TRBV12-3 or TRBV12-4; the TCRdb call, TRBD1, lacks DNA for checking. The CDR3 has 13 amino acids. CDR3 region: CASSLMGDTEAFF.

The V gene is TRBV28, the J gene TRBJ2-7; TCRdb names TRBD1, which stays unverified in the absence of DNA. CDR1 and CDR2 from the germline V gene are MDHEN and SYDVKM. The CDR3 spans 15 residues. The CDR3 loop reads CASSLSPGRTYEQYF. The full variable domain, with the rest looked up from reference TRBV28 and TRBJ2-7, is DVKVTQSSRYLVKRTGEKVFLECVQDMDHENMFWYRQDPGLGLRLIYFSYDVKMKEKGDIPEGYSVSREKKERFSLILESASTNQTSMYLCASSLSPGRTYEQYFGPGTRLTVT.

The genes are TRBV6-2 or TRBV6-3 and TRBJ1-5; TCRdb proposes TRBD1, but this gene call is untestable without DNA. The germline V gene has CDR1 MNHEY and CDR2 SVGEGT. CDR3 size: 20 residues. The CDR3 protein is CASSYSGTGQGVVNNQPQHF.

The chain employs TRBV7-2 and TRBJ2-7; the D call from TCRdb, TRBD2, cannot be confirmed without DNA. The germline V gene has CDR1 SGHTA and CDR2 FQGNSA. CDR3 length equals 12 residues. The CDR3 spells CASSAAIHGQYF.

The chain is built from TRBV12-3 or TRBV12-4 and TRBJ2-1; TCRdb gives TRBD2 as the D gene, but with no DNA this cannot be confirmed. The CDR3 runs 17 residues. CDR3 region: CASSNPGLAGASNEQFF.

The CDR3 loop reads CASSSGGGNTEAFF. The rearrangement uses TRBV12-3 or TRBV12-4 and TRBJ1-1. This CDR3 is built from 14 residues.

This sequence joins TRBV4-2 and TRBJ2-7; without DNA, the TCRdb call of TRBD2 cannot be checked. Germline CDR1 LGHNA, CDR2 YNFKEQ. The CDR3 has 16 residues. This CDR3 is CASSQGQAGGAYEQYF.

The chain's CDR3 is CASSFIKGDTEAFF. V usage is TRBV11-2 and J usage is TRBJ1-1. This CDR3 is built from 14 residues. Germline-derived CDR1 and CDR2 are SGHAT and FQNNGV.

V and J are TRBV28 and TRBJ1-2; the D call of TRBD1 rests on TCRdb alone, since no DNA is present to check it. The CDR3 spans 14 residues. Germline V CDR1 and CDR2: MDHEN, SYDVKM. This CDR3 reads CASRRQGTRVGYTF.

The rearrangement joins TRBV13 to TRBJ1-1; no DNA is available, so the TRBD1 call from TCRdb remains unchecked. This CDR3 spans 19 amino acids. Germline loops: CDR1 PRHDT, CDR2 FYEKMQ (reference sequence). This chain's CDR3 is CASSLVLGGQGVRQAEAFF.

The V call is TRBV3-1, the J call TRBJ1-1; TCRdb lists TRBD1, though no DNA is available to test this call. Germline CDR1 and CDR2: LGHDT and YNNKEL (reference sequence). CDR3 length equals 16 residues. CDR3 in amino acids: CASSPGTGATNTEAFF.

This chain uses TRBV19 with TRBJ2-3; TCRdb's D gene call, TRBD1, goes unchecked for lack of DNA. This CDR3 has 14 residues. CDR1 is LNHDA and CDR2 is SQIVND in the germline V gene (reference sequence). CDR3 amino acids: CASSWGASTDTQYF.

V is TRBV28 and J is TRBJ2-7; TCRdb's D call, TRBD2, is unchecked because there is no DNA. This CDR3 has 14 residues. Germline-derived CDR1 and CDR2 are MDHEN and SYDVKM. CDR3 sequence reads: CASTAAGVKNEQYF.

This CDR3 reads CSARDGGQGVTGELFF. The chain joins TRBV20-1 to TRBJ2-2; TCRdb proposes TRBD1, but this gene call is untestable without DNA. The CDR3 consists of 16 residues. CDR1 and CDR2 (germline): DFQATT, SNEGSKA (reference sequence).

The V and J genes are TRBV10-2 and TRBJ1-1; the TRBD1 assignment by TCRdb is unverifiable without DNA. The germline gives CDR1 WSHSY, CDR2 SAAADI. The CDR3 sequence is 14 residues long. CDR3 sequence: CASSDTGMGTEAFF.

V gene TRBV10-2 combines with J gene TRBJ2-3. The CDR3 has 16 residues. In germline, CDR1 is WSHSY, CDR2 SAAADI. The CDR3 sequence is CASSEGSEGFTDTQYF.

V is TRBV5-1 and J is TRBJ1-3; TCRdb's D call, TRBD1, is unchecked because there is no DNA. Germline CDR1 reads SGHRS; CDR2 reads YFSETQ. The CDR3 spans 13 residues. CDR3 sequence: CASGDRAGNTIYF. Full variable domain (remainder filled in from reference TRBV5-1 and TRBJ1-3): KAGVTQTPRYLIKTRGQQVTLSCSPISGHRSVSWYQQTPGQGLQFLFEYFSETQRNKGNFPGRFSGRQFSNSRSEMNVSTLELGDSALYLCASGDRAGNTIYFGEGSWLTVV.

V and J are TRBV9 and TRBJ2-3; with no DNA, the TCRdb D assignment of TRBD1 cannot be verified. The CDR3 consists of 15 residues. The germline V gene encodes CDR1 SGDLS and CDR2 YYNGEE. The CDR3 loop is CASSVSGQDTDTQYF.

The chain has TRBV6-2 or TRBV6-3 and TRBJ2-1; TCRdb's assignment of TRBD2 cannot be checked, as there is no DNA. CDR3 length: 15 amino acids. Germline V gene data show CDR1 as MNHEY and CDR2 as SVGEGT. This CDR3 reads CASTLAGGRDNEQFF.

The V call is TRBV11-3, the J call TRBJ2-4; the TRBD1 assignment by TCRdb is unverifiable without DNA. Germline V CDR1 and CDR2: SGHNT, YENEEA. The CDR3 loop spans 15 amino acids. The CDR3 protein is CASSLRGAAKNIQYF.

The J gene is TRBJ2-2, the V gene TRBV5-6; TCRdb's D gene call, TRBD1, goes unchecked for lack of DNA. The CDR3 loop spans 15 amino acids. From germline, CDR1 is SGHDT and CDR2 YYEEEE. The CDR3 reads CASSNDISGAGELFF.

This rearrangement joins TRBV7-6 to TRBJ2-7; TCRdb's D call, TRBD1, is unchecked because there is no DNA. In germline, CDR1 is SGHVS, CDR2 FNYEAQ. The CDR3 has 14 amino acids. Here the CDR3 reads CASSFGDGNYEQYF.

This sequence joins TRBV5-1 and TRBJ1-5; TCRdb selects TRBD1, and the lack of DNA leaves this call unchecked. This CDR3 is built from 14 residues. Germline CDR1 SGHRS, CDR2 YFSETQ. This chain's CDR3 is CASSYGGGGQPQHF.

This chain joins TRBV5-4 and TRBJ2-5; TCRdb designates TRBD2, a call that cannot be tested without DNA. The CDR3 sequence is 16 residues long. The germline CDR1 and CDR2 sequences are SGHNT and YYREEE (reference sequence). The CDR3 loop reads CASSSSGRAQGETQYF.

The chain combines TRBV5-1 with TRBJ2-1. The CDR3 sequence is 11 residues long. Germline V gene lookup returns CDR1 SGHRS and CDR2 YFSETQ. CDR3 sequence reads: CASSWADEQFF.